Following are 27 T cell receptor beta chains from one sample sequenced in a study of blood T cells in healthy people across ages. A sample-barcoded 5' primer and a J-beta primer mix were used in a second PCR of roughly 7 to 11 cycles. A single record per CDR3 protein comes from TCRdb applying MiXCR to the 5' RACE reads. The data contain about 800,000 distinct CDR3 sequences, 25% of them singletons. These data also formed part of another study, on T cells of mothers and their children.

Source material: blood. All receptors derive from a boy aged 10-17 years in good health.

This clonotype was found a few times. The genes are TRBV25-1 and TRBJ2-3, with 7 bases fitting TRBD2. The CDR3 sequence is 17 residues long. The V segment lost 4 bases and the J segment 0 bases; nucleotides outside the gene matches: 10. The germline V gene has CDR1 MGHDK and CDR2 SYGVNS. The CDR3 DNA follows: TGTGCCAGCAGTGCGACCGGGACTATAACTAGCACAGATACGCAGTATTTT. Protein sequence: CASSATGTITSTDTQYF.

V is TRBV7-9 and J is TRBJ2-2; D unclear. Trimming cost V 5 bases and J 7 bases, with 8 bases left between them. Germline values: CDR1 SEHNR, CDR2 FQNEAQ (reference sequence). This CDR3 spans 12 amino acids. CDR3 DNA: TGTGCCAGCAGCCCCTACTTCGGGGAGCTGTTTTTT. Residues: CASSPYFGELFF. Based on the CDR3 plus reference TRBV7-9 and TRBJ2-2, the full variable domain is DTGVSQNPRHKITKRGQNVTFRCDPISEHNRLYWYRQTLGQGPEFLTYFQNEAQLEKSRLLSDRFSAERPKGSFSTLEIQRTEQGDSAMYLCASSPYFGELFFGEGSRLTVL.

The table lists this clonotype with many counts. A junction boundary mismatches the germline segment, possibly from a read error. The rearrangement uses TRBV7-7 and TRBJ2-5; D is possibly TRBD2 (5 bases). Gene TRBJ2-7 matches the end of the DNA better, so the J call may be wrong. Per germline, CDR1 SSHAT and CDR2 FNYEAQ (reference sequence). This CDR3 is 13 amino acids long. CDR3: CASSSGLSAEQYF. In DNA, the CDR3 is TGTGCTAGCAGCTCAGGACTGAGCGCCGAGCAGTACTTC.

The chain combines TRBV7-6 with TRBJ1-1, with 10 bases identical to TRBD1. Losses at the gene ends were 8 bases for V and 3 bases for J; bases not matched to a gene: 9. The germline V gene has CDR1 SGHVS and CDR2 FNYEAQ. The CDR3 is 15 amino acids. CDR3 nucleotides: TGTGCCAGCGGGGGACAGGGGTTATCGGACACTGAAGCTTTCTTT. Protein sequence: CASGGQGLSDTEAFF.

This sequence joins TRBV18 and TRBJ2-7; D is unclear. Germline values: CDR1 KGHSH, CDR2 LQKENI. Trimming cost V 5 bases and J 0 bases, with 11 bases left between them. The CDR3 contains 14 residues. The CDR3 nucleotides are TGTGCCAGCTCAGCGGAAAGGAGCTCCTACGAGCAGTACTTC. Translation: CASSAERSSYEQYF.

The sample holds a few counts of this clonotype. The V call is TRBV9, the J call TRBJ2-5, with 8 bases identical to TRBD2. Germline CDR1 reads SGDLS; CDR2 reads YYNGEE. This CDR3 is built from 17 residues. With 3 bases clipped from V and 4 bases from J, the junction kept 14 bases outside the gene matches. The CDR3 nucleotides are TGTGCCAGCAGCGCCCCAGGAGGTAGCGGGATCAGAGAGACCCAGTACTTC. As protein: CASSAPGGSGIRETQYF.

V usage is TRBV9 and J usage is TRBJ2-1, with D tentatively TRBD2 (6 bases). CDR1 is SGDLS, CDR2 YYNGEE, per germline. V lost 4 bases, J lost 8 bases, and 16 bases lay in between. The CDR3 contains 14 residues. For the CDR3, the DNA is TGTGCCAGCAGCCTGGCGGGGACCACCCATGAGCAGTTCTTC. Protein product: CASSLAGTTHEQFF.

A few counts support this clonotype. The rearrangement uses TRBV28 and TRBJ1-6; TRBD1 matches at 7 bases. The CDR3 has 15 residues. Germline V gene sequence: CDR1 MDHEN, CDR2 SYDVKM. After removal of 3 bases from V and 8 bases from J, the junction contained 7 bases not matched to a gene. The CDR3: CASSLVDRDDSPLHF. The CDR3 coding sequence is TGTGCCAGCAGTTTGGTTGACAGGGATGATTCACCCCTCCACTTT.

This clonotype has just a few counts. The chain has TRBV6-2 or TRBV6-3 and TRBJ2-7; the match to TRBD2 covers 10 bases. The CDR3 is 13 amino acids. Germline loops: CDR1 MNHEY, CDR2 SVGEGT. V shed 11 bases and J 1 base; nucleotides not matched to a gene: 5. The CDR3 sequence: CARSSGGSYEQYF. The CDR3 bases are TGTGCCCGTTCTAGCGGGGGATCCTACGAGCAGTACTTC.

This clonotype was counted only a few times. The chain couples TRBV11-2 to TRBJ1-2; D uncertain. Germline V gives CDR1 SGHAT, CDR2 FQNNGV. The CDR3 extends over 11 amino acids. V lost 5 bases to trimming and J lost 8 bases, with 9 bases between them. This chain's CDR3 is CASSDQWGYTF. CDR3 sequence (DNA): TGTGCCAGCAGCGACCAATGGGGCTACACCTTC.

This sequence joins TRBV20-1 and TRBJ1-2, with 9 bases that match TRBD1. J lost 4 bases, V lost 5 bases, and 8 bases had no gene match. The CDR3 covers 14 residues. In germline, CDR1 is DFQATT, CDR2 SNEGSKA (reference sequence). The CDR3 is CSAAAGQGVYGYTF. Here the CDR3 DNA reads TGCAGTGCTGCCGCGGGACAGGGAGTCTATGGCTACACCTTC.

This clonotype came up a few times. The chain has TRBV20-1 and TRBJ1-1; 9 nucleotides match TRBD1. Trimming cost V 5 bases and J 6 bases; bases outside gene matches: 7. From germline, CDR1 is DFQATT and CDR2 SNEGSKA (reference sequence). The CDR3 totals 13 residues. CDR3 region: CSAPDRGGPEAFF. In DNA form, the CDR3 reads TGCAGTGCTCCGGACAGGGGCGGACCTGAAGCTTTCTTT.

This clonotype has just a few counts. The chain joins TRBV4-3 to TRBJ2-3, with D perhaps assigned TRBD1 or TRBD2 (7 bases each). CDR3 size: 16 residues. V was cut by 2 bases and J by 4 bases, with 16 bases left in between. Germline lookup yields CDR1 LGHNA and CDR2 YSLEER. CDR3 bases: TGCGCCAGCAGCCAAACGCGCAGGGGGGGCTCAGATACGCAGTATTTT. Translated: CASSQTRRGGSDTQYF.

The genes are TRBV7-2 and TRBJ1-5; D not certain. The CDR3 runs 15 residues. Germline V gene sequence: CDR1 SGHTA, CDR2 FQGNSA. V was clipped by 2 bases and J by 0 bases, with 8 bases between them. The CDR3 is CASSLRMDSNQPQHF. CDR3 nucleotide sequence: TGTGCCAGCAGCTTAAGAATGGATAGCAATCAGCCCCAGCATTTT.

Notes on this clonotype: The junction differs from germline at one of its ends, possibly a read error. The V gene is TRBV10-3, the J gene TRBJ2-7; tentative D call: TRBD2 (6 bases). CDR1 is ENHRY and CDR2 is SYGVKD in the germline V gene. The CDR3 totals 14 residues. The CDR3 DNA is TGTGCCATCAGTGTAGGAGGGAATACCTACGAACAGTACTTC. Its protein is CAISVGGNTYEQYF.

This clonotype was seen a handful of times. The V gene is TRBV5-6, the J gene TRBJ2-7, with a possible D match to TRBD2 (6 bases). Per germline, CDR1 SGHDT and CDR2 YYEEEE. CDR3 size: 15 residues. V was pared by 0 bases and J by 5 bases, with 15 bases between. CDR3 residues: CASSLVREASDEQYF. The CDR3 DNA is TGTGCCAGCAGCTTGGTGCGGGAAGCGTCGGACGAGCAGTACTTC.

This clonotype showed up just a few times. The chain links TRBV7-2 to TRBJ1-1; D is perhaps TRBD1 (5 bases). Germline CDR1 is SGHTA and CDR2 is FQGNSA. This CDR3 has 15 residues. V was pared by 5 bases and J by 0 bases, with 13 bases between. The CDR3 sequence is CASSIRQNLNTEAFF. The CDR3 DNA sequence: TGTGCCAGCAGCATCCGACAGAATTTGAACACTGAAGCTTTCTTT.

The chain uses TRBV29-1 and TRBJ2-1; D is unresolved. The end of the DNA is better explained by TRBJ2-5, so the J call may be wrong. Germline CDR1 reads SQVTM; CDR2 reads ANQGSEA. The CDR3 is made up of 12 amino acids. CDR3 region: CSVELIEETQYF. In DNA form, the CDR3 reads TGCAGCGTTGAATTAATTGAGGAGACCCAGTACTTC.

This clonotype has only a few counts. The chain employs TRBV9 and TRBJ2-5; possibly TRBD1 or TRBD2 for D (5 bases each). Germline V gives CDR1 SGDLS, CDR2 YYNGEE. Trimming stripped 4 bases from V and 5 bases from J, with 18 bases between. The CDR3 runs 15 residues. In DNA form, the CDR3 reads TGTGCCAGCAGCAAAACTGGGGGATATGGTGAGACCCAGTACTTC. Amino acids: CASSKTGGYGETQYF.

This clonotype was counted ten times or more. This rearrangement joins TRBV29-1 to TRBJ2-5; perhaps TRBD2 as D (6 bases). The germline V and J ends were trimmed by 3 bases and 2 bases, with 16 bases remaining between them. Germline CDR1 reads SQVTM; CDR2 reads ANQGSEA. The CDR3 spans 15 residues. In DNA, the CDR3 is TGCAGCGTTGATGGTCGGGGGACCATTCAAGAGACCCAGTACTTC. Amino acid sequence: CSVDGRGTIQETQYF.

This clonotype turned up a few times. The chain carries TRBV19 and TRBJ2-1, with TRBD1 identical over 7 bases. CDR3 size: 14 residues. V was clipped by 9 bases and J by 4 bases; unmatched bases: 9. CDR1 LNHDA and CDR2 SQIVND come from the germline V gene (reference sequence). CDR3 sequence (DNA): TGTGCCAGCCGGCCGACAGGGAATTACAATGAGCAGTTCTTC. Encoded protein: CASRPTGNYNEQFF.

The chain combines TRBV20-1 with TRBJ1-2; D might be TRBD1 (5 bases). The V end was cut by 1 base, the J end by 2 bases, with 8 bases between. The V gene's germline CDR1 is DFQATT and CDR2 SNEGSKA (reference sequence). The CDR3 is 13 amino acids. The CDR3 region has the DNA TGCAGTGCTAGAGCCGGGGGGAACTATGGCTACACCTTC. This translates into CSARAGGNYGYTF.

The chain is built from TRBV5-1 and TRBJ2-4, with D possibly matching TRBD2 (6 bases). With 5 bases removed from V and 0 bases from J, the gap between germline ends came to 18 bases. The CDR3 spans 17 residues. The germline gives CDR1 SGHRS, CDR2 YFSETQ. CDR3 sequence: CASRRSGGVLAKNIQYF. The CDR3 nucleotides read TGCGCCAGCAGGCGATCCGGAGGGGTCCTAGCCAAAAACATTCAGTACTTC.

The V gene is TRBV7-9, the J gene TRBJ1-4; D gene uncertain. The germline V gene encodes CDR1 SEHNR and CDR2 FQNEAQ (reference sequence). Between the trimmed V and J ends, which lost 2 bases and 3 bases, there was a span of 10 bases. The CDR3 is made up of 15 amino acids. The CDR3 DNA reads as TGTGCCAGCAGCTTATGGGCCACGCCTAATGAAAAACTGTTTTTT. Translation: CASSLWATPNEKLFF.

V usage is TRBV25-1 and J usage is TRBJ1-5, with a possible D match to TRBD1 (5 bases). The V and J ends lost 4 bases and 3 bases respectively, with 19 bases between them. CDR1 is MGHDK, CDR2 SYGVNS, per germline. The CDR3 is 17 residues long. The CDR3 loop reads CASSGGVRDGANQPQHF. In DNA form, the CDR3 reads TGTGCCAGCAGTGGTGGCGTACGGGACGGGGCCAATCAGCCCCAGCATTTT. Complete variable domain (other parts from reference TRBV25-1 and TRBJ1-5): EADIYQTPRYLVIGTGKKITLECSQTMGHDKMYWYQQDPGMELHLIHYSYGVNSTEKGDLSSESTVSRIRTEHFPLTLESARPSHTSQYLCASSGGVRDGANQPQHFGDGTRLSIL.

V and J are TRBV4-3 and TRBJ2-1, with 8 bases lining up with TRBD1. Losses at the gene ends were 1 base for V and 5 bases for J; bases not matched to a gene: 4. The CDR3 extends over 15 amino acids. The V gene's germline CDR1 is LGHNA and CDR2 YSLEER. This chain's CDR3 is CASSQGQGINNEQFF. CDR3 bases: TGCGCCAGCAGCCAAGGACAGGGGATCAACAATGAGCAGTTCTTC.

This clonotype was picked up a small number of times. The CDR3 spells CSVESDSRETQYF. The DNA for the CDR3 is TGCAGCGTTGAATCGGACAGTCGAGAGACCCAGTACTTC. The V call is TRBV29-1, the J call TRBJ2-5; the D gene is possibly TRBD1 (6 bases). This CDR3 region has 13 residues. CDR1 and CDR2 from the germline V gene are SQVTM and ANQGSEA. Trimming shortened V by 2 bases and J by 4 bases, and 11 bases separated the two germline ends.